The 26 T cell receptor beta chains below all came from one sample that was sequenced in a study of T-cell memory formation after mild COVID-19. TCRdb re-analysed the 5' RACE reads in MiXCR, keeping a single row per CDR3 protein. The table includes about 340,000 distinct CDR3 sequences, 20% to 25% detected once. Sequenced input: PBMCs or a T cell subset sorted from them (not recorded which). These receptors all come from a man between 18 and 35 years old who had mild COVID-19 (a few samples of this study predate the infection). Cell type and time point are not known.

The V call is TRBV5-6, the J call TRBJ2-7; 9 nucleotides align to TRBD2. With 0 bases clipped from V and 3 bases from J, the junction kept 7 bases outside the gene matches. The V gene's germline CDR1 is SGHDT and CDR2 YYEEEE. The CDR3 is 16 residues long. Here the CDR3 reads CASSLGSGGPRYEQYV. The CDR3 DNA follows: TGTGCCAGCAGCTTGGGGAGCGGGGGGCCTCGCTACGAGCAGTACGTC.

This chain links TRBV7-2 with TRBJ1-2; D possibly corresponds to TRBD1 (6 bases). V lost 6 bases to trimming and J lost 2 bases, with 13 bases between them. Germline values: CDR1 SGHTA, CDR2 FQGNSA. CDR3 size: 14 residues. CDR3 nucleotide sequence: TGTGCCAGCAGGGTGGACAGAGCGAACTATGGCTACACCTTC. Its protein product is CASRVDRANYGYTF.

This clonotype was seen ten or more times. An end of the junction differs from the germline gene, which may be a read error. The chain links TRBV5-1 to TRBJ2-2; a weak D match, TRBD2 (6 bases). The CDR3 has 14 amino acids. Germline V gene data show CDR1 as SGHRS and CDR2 as YFSETQ. The CDR3: CASSLGLNTGELFF. In DNA form, the CDR3 reads TGTGCCAGCAGCCTCGGACTAAACACCGGGGAGCTGTTTTTT.

A few counts support this clonotype. This sequence joins TRBV10-3 and TRBJ2-2; 9 nucleotides line up with TRBD1. Germline V lookup: CDR1 ENHRY, CDR2 SYGVKD. The length of the CDR3 is 16 residues. The trim removed 4 bases at V and 2 bases at J, leaving 5 bases unmatched. The CDR3 nucleotides are TGTGCCATCAGTGGGATGGACAGGGGAAACACCGGGGAGCTGTTTTTT. It is translated as CAISGMDRGNTGELFF.

The sample holds a few counts of this clonotype. V gene TRBV27 combines with J gene TRBJ2-1; D possibly uses TRBD1 or TRBD2 (5 bases each). CDR1 and CDR2 from the germline V gene are MNHEY and SMNVEV (reference sequence). CDR3 length equals 14 residues. Trimming left V 3 bases short and J 8 bases short, with 14 bases between. The CDR3 region is CASSFRGPADEQFF. For the CDR3, the DNA is TGTGCCAGCAGTTTCCGGGGCCCGGCCGATGAGCAGTTCTTC.

This clonotype has more than one count but fewer than ten. The chain recombines TRBV29-1 with TRBJ2-1; 11 bases map to TRBD1. The germline V gene has CDR1 SQVTM and CDR2 ANQGSEA. Unmatched junction bases numbered 8, after V lost 1 base and J lost 9 bases. The CDR3 totals 15 residues. CDR3 sequence: CSVEARDRGFGEQFF. The CDR3 DNA reads as TGCAGCGTTGAAGCCCGGGACAGGGGGTTCGGTGAGCAGTTCTTC.

The chain carries TRBV5-3 and TRBJ1-5, with D uncertain. TRBV5-3 is flagged as an ORF with uncertain function. Trimming cost V 3 bases and J 4 bases, with 5 bases left between them. The CDR3 has 12 amino acids. The CDR3 here is CARSCPNQPQHF. CDR3 nucleotide sequence: TGTGCCAGAAGCTGCCCAAATCAGCCCCAGCATTTT.

This clonotype was counted only a few times. The V and J genes are TRBV10-2 and TRBJ2-1, with 7 nucleotides matching TRBD2. Germline CDR1 WSHSY, CDR2 SAAADI. The CDR3 has 16 residues. Unmatched junction bases numbered 11, after V lost 3 bases and J lost 6 bases. CDR3 protein: CASSDIGAGVANEQFF. Written as DNA, the CDR3 is TGCGCCAGCAGTGATATTGGGGCGGGGGTGGCCAATGAGCAGTTCTTC.

This clonotype was observed a few times. The gene calls are TRBV7-9 and TRBJ1-2; D not certain. Germline V gives CDR1 SEHNR, CDR2 FQNEAQ (reference sequence). Trimming shortened V by 2 bases and J by 4 bases, and 11 bases separated the two germline ends. The CDR3 spans 14 residues. The CDR3 spells CASSLLGSVYGYTF. Written as DNA, the CDR3 is TGTGCCAGCAGCTTATTGGGGTCGGTCTATGGCTACACCTTC.

This clonotype was recorded a few times. The rearrangement uses TRBV20-1 and TRBJ2-1; TRBD1 matches 11 bases. This CDR3 spans 14 amino acids. V trimming: 4 bases; J trimming: 9 bases; junction bases outside the gene matches: 8. The germline V gene encodes CDR1 DFQATT and CDR2 SNEGSKA (reference sequence). This chain's CDR3 is CSAKVGTGGREQFF. The DNA of the CDR3 is TGCAGTGCTAAGGTTGGGACAGGGGGGCGTGAGCAGTTCTTC.

The chain carries TRBV6-5 and TRBJ2-7, with D tentatively TRBD2 (5 bases). The CDR3 sequence is 15 residues long. Between the trimmed V and J ends, which lost 3 bases and 1 base, there was a span of 13 bases. Germline loops: CDR1 MNHEY, CDR2 SVGAGI. CDR3 protein: CASSYTEEQSYEQYF. The CDR3 nucleotides are TGTGCCAGCAGTTATACGGAGGAGCAGTCCTACGAGCAGTACTTC.

This clonotype has a handful of counts. The chain combines TRBV5-1 with TRBJ2-1, with D possibly called TRBD1 or TRBD2 (5 bases each). Germline assignment: CDR1 SGHRS and CDR2 YFSETQ. The CDR3 runs to 14 residues. The V and J ends lost 0 bases and 7 bases respectively, with 11 bases between them. The CDR3 DNA follows: TGCGCCAGCAGCTTGGAGGTTGGGGGAAATGAGCAGTTCTTC. Encoded protein: CASSLEVGGNEQFF. Looking up the rest from reference TRBV5-1 and TRBJ2-1 gives the full variable domain: KAGVTQTPRYLIKTRGQQVTLSCSPISGHRSVSWYQQTPGQGLQFLFEYFSETQRNKGNFPGRFSGRQFSNSRSEMNVSTLELGDSALYLCASSLEVGGNEQFFGPGTRLTVL.

This clonotype was detected only a few times. This chain links TRBV29-1 with TRBJ2-1; 8 positions agree with TRBD1. This CDR3 region has 12 residues. Germline CDR1 is SQVTM and CDR2 is ANQGSEA. The trim removed 4 bases at V and 5 bases at J, leaving 1 base unmatched. The chain's CDR3 is CSVGQGHNEQFF. Written as DNA, the CDR3 is TGCAGCGTTGGACAGGGGCACAATGAGCAGTTCTTC.

This clonotype came up many times. This chain links TRBV6-2 or TRBV6-3 with TRBJ2-7; 7 bases agree with TRBD1. The CDR3 contains 12 residues. The ends lost 10 bases at V and 6 bases at J; junction bases unmatched: 9. From germline, CDR1 is MNHEY and CDR2 SVGEGT. DNA for the CDR3: TGTGCCACCCAGGAGGCAGGGGGCGAGCAGTACGTC. Translation: CATQEAGGEQYV.

In this sample, this clonotype turned up a few times. The chain employs TRBV25-1 and TRBJ1-3; unclear D gene. Germline V gene sequence: CDR1 MGHDK, CDR2 SYGVNS. The CDR3 loop spans 12 amino acids. V lost 8 bases, J lost 4 bases, and 9 bases lay in between. The CDR3: CASLTDGNTIYF. The CDR3 coding sequence is TGTGCCAGCCTAACAGACGGAAACACCATATATTTT.

The sample holds a few counts of this clonotype. V is TRBV5-1 and J is TRBJ1-4; a possible D gene is TRBD1 (6 bases). The CDR3 sequence is 14 residues long. Looked up from germline, CDR1 is SGHRS and CDR2 is YFSETQ. V dropped 3 bases and J dropped 4 bases, with 10 bases sitting between them. DNA for the CDR3: TGCGCCAGCAGCTCGACAGGAGGTAATGAAAAACTGTTTTTT. Translated, it gives CASSSTGGNEKLFF.

The genes are TRBV28 and TRBJ1-5; D unclear. The CDR3 runs 15 residues. Germline loops: CDR1 MDHEN, CDR2 SYDVKM. Trimming cost V 3 bases and J 0 bases, with 9 bases left between them. In nucleotides, the CDR3 is TGTGCCAGCAGTTTTATACCCGATAGCAATCAGCCCCAGCATTTT. This codes for CASSFIPDSNQPQHF.

The chain couples TRBV5-1 to TRBJ2-5; D gene ambiguous. The CDR3 runs to 12 residues. The germline V and J ends were trimmed by 3 bases and 4 bases, with 7 bases remaining between them. Germline values: CDR1 SGHRS, CDR2 YFSETQ. The CDR3, as DNA: TGCGCCAGCAGCTCCGTCAGAGAGACCCAGTACTTC. It is translated as CASSSVRETQYF.

V is TRBV6-2 or TRBV6-3 and J is TRBJ2-1; 8 positions match TRBD2. The CDR3 loop spans 15 amino acids. The V gene end was trimmed by 6 bases and the J gene end by 13 bases; junction bases not matched to a gene: 17. Per the germline V gene, CDR1 is MNHEY and CDR2 is SVGEGT. CDR3 nucleotide sequence: TGTGCCAGCAGCTTGACCTATGAGCGGGGGAGGGGACAGTTCTTC. Amino acids: CASSLTYERGRGQFF.

V usage is TRBV27 and J usage is TRBJ1-2; a weak D match, TRBD1 (5 bases). In germline, CDR1 is MNHEY, CDR2 SMNVEV (reference sequence). The V and J ends lost 3 bases and 4 bases respectively, with 15 bases between them. The CDR3 is 15 residues long. The CDR3 protein is CASSLIGGTLYGYTF. The CDR3 DNA reads as TGTGCCAGCAGTTTGATAGGAGGGACCCTCTATGGCTACACCTTC.

The chain has TRBV27 and TRBJ1-5; 8 positions agree with TRBD1. Trimming took 2 bases from V and 2 from J; bases not matched to a gene: 8. CDR1 and CDR2 from the germline V gene are MNHEY and SMNVEV (reference sequence). The CDR3 is made up of 17 amino acids. The CDR3 DNA is TGTGCCAGCAGTTTAACGGCAGGGGGCACGGGCAATCAGCCCCAGCATTTT. Translating gives CASSLTAGGTGNQPQHF.

This clonotype was seen only a few times. This chain uses TRBV10-3 with TRBJ2-3, with TRBD1 matching over 10 bases. V gave up 9 bases and J gave up 2 bases; unmatched junction bases: 2. The germline CDR1 and CDR2 sequences are ENHRY and SYGVKD. This CDR3 spans 13 amino acids. The CDR3 DNA is TGTGCCATGGGGACAGGGGCCACAGATACGCAGTATTTT. Protein sequence: CAMGTGATDTQYF.

The chain joins TRBV5-4 to TRBJ1-2; TRBD1 agrees at 7 bases. J was trimmed by 4 bases and V by 4 bases; bases with no gene match: 4. Per germline, CDR1 SGHNT and CDR2 YYREEE (reference sequence). This CDR3 spans 13 amino acids. CDR3 nucleotides: TGTGCCAGCAGCGACCGGGACAGCTATGGCTACACCTTC. Encoded protein: CASSDRDSYGYTF. Full variable domain (outside the CDR3, taken from reference TRBV5-4 and TRBJ1-2): ETGVTQSPTHLIKTRGQQVTLRCSSQSGHNTVSWYQQALGQGPQFIFQYYREEENGRGNFPPRFSGLQFPNYSSELNVNALELDDSALYLCASSDRDSYGYTFGSGTRLTVV.

V usage is TRBV7-9 and J usage is TRBJ1-2, with 9 nucleotides matching TRBD1. The CDR3 contains 13 residues. V was pared by 6 bases and J by 3 bases, with 2 bases of the junction left unmatched. Germline CDR1 SEHNR, CDR2 FQNEAQ (reference sequence). The CDR3 DNA reads as TGTGCCAGCAGACGGACAGGGGACTATGGCTACACCTTC. Its translation is CASRRTGDYGYTF.

This chain uses TRBV27 with TRBJ1-2; TRBD1 might be the D (5 bases). CDR3 length: 14 amino acids. In germline, CDR1 is MNHEY, CDR2 SMNVEV (reference sequence). V gave up 0 bases and J gave up 3 bases, with 8 bases separating them. In nucleotides, the CDR3 is TGTGCCAGCAGTTTATCATGGGGGTACTATGGCTACACCTTC. Protein sequence: CASSLSWGYYGYTF.

This chain uses TRBV5-1 with TRBJ2-1, with 12 bases fitting TRBD2. The CDR3 is 15 amino acids. Germline V CDR1 and CDR2: SGHRS, YFSETQ. After removal of 4 bases from V and 10 bases from J, the junction contained 9 bases not matched to a gene. The CDR3 loop reads CASSLLAGGQGEQFF. CDR3 nucleotides: TGCGCCAGCAGCCTTCTAGCGGGGGGGCAGGGCGAGCAGTTCTTC.